This T cell receptor beta chain was found in a study of PD-1 blockade in classical Hodgkin lymphoma. Study-level results: Newly diagnosed patients were reported to exhibit reduced baseline TCR diversity relative to healthy donors.

Profiling relied on immunoSEQ multiplex PCR, and the TCRdb table lists in-frame clones only, not all of them. The table includes roughly 64,000 clones, roughly 92% detected once. In the case of this clone: Its antigen is as yet unknown.

This CDR3 comprises 14 residues. Trimming at V came to 5 bases and at J to 5 bases, leaving 7 bases not matched to a gene. The germline CDR1 and CDR2 sequences are SGHVS and FNYEAQ. Time point here: cycle 4 day 1 (C4D1), after less than 7 weeks of nivolumab. Autologous stem cell transplantation was followed by relapse in every patient, and brentuximab vedotin exposure varied. The sample in question was peripheral blood mononuclear cells (PBMCs), obtained before the fourth cycle of nivolumab. This TCR was recovered from a human donor with classical Hodgkin lymphoma. The rearrangement links TRBV7-6 to TRBJ2-7; 9 nucleotides match TRBD2. CDR3 amino acids: CASSPRGGIDEQYF. The CDR3 DNA sequence: TGTGCCAGCAGCCCGCGGGGGGGAATCGACGAGCAGTACTTC.